The 16 T cell receptor beta chains reported below all come from one sample, sequenced in a study of cytomegalovirus exposure and HLA in healthy donors (dated by TCRdb to the late 2010s). Receptor amplification or capture employed the immunoSEQ multiplex PCR assay. A mixture of 60 forward primers for TCR Vbeta segments and 13 reverse primers for TCR Jbeta segments was used in the multiplex PCR. TCRdb carries this immuneACCESS record with in-frame sequences only. Its versions omit some clonotypes, under half of them owing to an unresolved V gene in the studies checked, with the rest unexplained. Recorded for this sample are 230,000 or so clones; 80% to 95% of them occurred a single time. Roughly 1.5% of the sample is held by the ten biggest clonotypes. Sequenced material: PBMCs. The receptors were sampled from a girl aged 2 to 10 in good health and CMV-seronegative.

The rearrangement joins TRBV7-2 to TRBJ2-1; no firm D call. The CDR3 sequence is 11 residues long. Trimming took off 5 bases at V and 8 bases at J, with 7 bases between the two ends. Germline V gives CDR1 SGHTA, CDR2 FQGNSA. The CDR3 spells CASSPSYEQFF. The CDR3 bases are TGTGCCAGCAGCCCCTCCTATGAGCAGTTCTTC.

The rearrangement links TRBV29-1 to TRBJ2-1; weak D call: TRBD1 (5 bases). V shed 3 bases and J shed 0 bases, with 12 bases lying between them. CDR1 SQVTM and CDR2 ANQGSEA come from the germline V gene. The CDR3 length is 15 residues. In DNA form, the CDR3 reads TGCAGCGTTGACGGACATCGGAGCTCCTACAATGAGCAGTTCTTC. It translates to CSVDGHRSSYNEQFF.

The genes are TRBV5-6 and TRBJ2-5; D is unclear. CDR1 is SGHDT and CDR2 is YYEEEE in the germline V gene. Trimming cost V 2 bases and J 1 base, with 3 bases left between them. This CDR3 comprises 12 residues. In DNA form, the CDR3 reads TGTGCCAGCAGCTTCGGCCAAGAGACCCAGTACTTC. The encoded protein is CASSFGQETQYF.

Of note for this clone: This specimen includes other DNA sequences encoding the same CDR3. The chain carries TRBV9 and TRBJ1-2, with D possibly being TRBD1 (6 bases). This CDR3 region has 13 residues. In germline, CDR1 is SGDLS, CDR2 YYNGEE. The V gene lost 3 bases and the J gene lost 3 bases, with 9 bases spanning the gap. The CDR3 coding sequence is TGTGCCAGCAGCGATCGACAGGACTATGGCTACACCTTC. Protein: CASSDRQDYGYTF.

With respect to this clone: A read error may account for a junction end that differs from germline. The chain combines TRBV7-7 with TRBJ1-2, with a possible D match to TRBD1 (6 bases). CDR1 SSHAT and CDR2 FNYEAQ come from the germline V gene (reference sequence). This CDR3 has 16 residues. CDR3 sequence (DNA): TGTGCTAGCAGCTTAGGGGGGGGTGCAGCTAACTATGGCTACACCTTC. Protein: CASSLGGGAANYGYTF.

The rearrangement links TRBV29-1 to TRBJ1-2, with D unresolved. The length of the CDR3 is 12 residues. Between the trimmed V and J ends, which lost 3 bases and 0 bases, there was a span of 5 bases. Germline V gene sequence: CDR1 SQVTM, CDR2 ANQGSEA. CDR3 loop: CSVERANYGYTF. The DNA of the CDR3 is TGCAGCGTTGAGAGGGCTAACTATGGCTACACCTTC.

The chain employs TRBV6-5 and TRBJ2-2, with a weak D call TRBD2 (7 bases). Germline CDR1 MNHEY, CDR2 SVGAGI. Trimming removed 8 bases from V and 4 bases from J, with 17 bases in between. There are 15 residues in the CDR3. CDR3 residues: CASSLTGGATGELFF. Written as DNA, the CDR3 is TGTGCCAGCTCCCTGACTGGGGGGGCCACCGGGGAGCTGTTTTTT.

CDR3 loop: CASSYWPRVSGYTF. The CDR3 DNA reads TGTGCCAGCAGTTACTGGCCCAGGGTTAGTGGCTACACCTTC. The chain has TRBV6-5 and TRBJ1-2; possible D gene TRBD1, 5 bases. This CDR3 spans 14 amino acids. V was trimmed by 1 base and J by 7 bases, leaving 13 bases between them. Looked up from germline, CDR1 is MNHEY and CDR2 is SVGAGI.

This chain joins TRBV4-1 and TRBJ1-2, with 10 nucleotides matching TRBD1. CDR1 MGHRA and CDR2 YSYEKL come from the germline V gene. With V trimmed by 4 bases and J by 12 bases, 8 bases remained unmatched. The CDR3 is made up of 13 amino acids. The CDR3 protein is CASSLATGGTNTF. The CDR3 region has the DNA TGCGCCAGCAGCCTCGCGACAGGGGGCACGAACACCTTC.

Remarks on this clone: Relative to the germline gene, one junction end is altered; a read error may explain this. The V and J genes are TRBV2 and TRBJ2-1, with 8 bases matching TRBD2. The germline gives CDR1 SNHLY, CDR2 FYNNEI. This CDR3 is 15 amino acids long. The CDR3 nucleotides are TGTGCCAGCAGCGAAGAAGCGGGAGTCATCGATGAGCAGTTCTTC. It is translated as CASSEEAGVIDEQFF.

V is TRBV10-2 and J is TRBJ1-3; D ambiguous. V lost 3 bases and J 8 bases, leaving 8 bases between the germline ends. Germline V CDR1 and CDR2: WSHSY, SAAADI. CDR3 length: 12 residues. This CDR3 reads CASSERVDTIYF. In DNA, the CDR3 is TGCGCCAGCAGTGAACGAGTGGACACCATATATTTT.

This clone was counted a single time. The V and J genes are TRBV9 and TRBJ2-5; D is perhaps TRBD2 (5 bases). Matching the DNA end better, TRBJ2-7 makes the J call doubtful. Germline CDR1 SGDLS, CDR2 YYNGEE. The CDR3 is made up of 14 amino acids. As DNA, the CDR3 is TGTGCCAGCAGCGGCTCGGGGAGCTCCTACGAGCAGTACTTC. Amino acid sequence: CASSGSGSSYEQYF.

V and J are TRBV19 and TRBJ1-2; possible D gene TRBD1, 6 bases. Per the germline V gene, CDR1 is LNHDA and CDR2 is SQIVND (reference sequence). V was cut by 7 bases and J by 8 bases, with 17 bases left in between. The CDR3 is 13 residues long. The DNA of the CDR3 is TGTGCCAGTACGACAGGCCTCAAGGGAGGCTACACCTTC. Translating it yields CASTTGLKGGYTF.

The chain couples TRBV2 to TRBJ1-1; no definite D call. Germline V lookup: CDR1 SNHLY, CDR2 FYNNEI. The CDR3 covers 15 residues. V lost 6 bases to trimming and J lost 8 bases, with 22 bases between them. CDR3 nucleotide sequence: TGTGCCAGCAGGCACGACTCTTCGGCAGCGGCAGAAGCTTTCTTT. This gives the protein CASRHDSSAAAEAFF.

The rearrangement uses TRBV5-1 and TRBJ2-3, with TRBD1 as a possible D gene (5 bases). The CDR3 consists of 14 residues. Germline CDR1 is SGHRS and CDR2 is YFSETQ. Trimming took off 0 bases at V and 4 bases at J, with 9 bases between the two ends. The CDR3 DNA sequence: TGCGCCAGCAGCTTGGCAGGGTTCGCAGATACGCAGTATTTT. Encoded protein: CASSLAGFADTQYF.

This clone was observed a single time. The chain links TRBV23-1 to TRBJ1-5, with a tentative D call TRBD1 (5 bases). TRBV23-1 is classed as an ORF, of uncertain function. V was cut by 2 bases and J by 7 bases, with 12 bases left in between. The CDR3 has 14 amino acids. The CDR3 DNA sequence: TGCGCCAGCAGTCAAGGTCTGCGGGGCCAGCCCCAGCATTTT. It translates to CASSQGLRGQPQHF.